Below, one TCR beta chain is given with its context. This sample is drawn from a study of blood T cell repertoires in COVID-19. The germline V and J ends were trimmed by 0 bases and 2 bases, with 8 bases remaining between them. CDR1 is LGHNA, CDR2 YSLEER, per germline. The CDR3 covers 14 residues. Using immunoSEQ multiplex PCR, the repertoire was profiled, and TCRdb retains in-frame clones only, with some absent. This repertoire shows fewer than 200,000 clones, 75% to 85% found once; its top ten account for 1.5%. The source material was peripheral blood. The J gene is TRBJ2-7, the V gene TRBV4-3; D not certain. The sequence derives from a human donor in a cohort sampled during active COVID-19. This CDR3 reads CASSQDLAAYEQYF. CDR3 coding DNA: TGCGCCAGCAGCCAAGATTTGGCCGCCTACGAGCAGTACTTC.